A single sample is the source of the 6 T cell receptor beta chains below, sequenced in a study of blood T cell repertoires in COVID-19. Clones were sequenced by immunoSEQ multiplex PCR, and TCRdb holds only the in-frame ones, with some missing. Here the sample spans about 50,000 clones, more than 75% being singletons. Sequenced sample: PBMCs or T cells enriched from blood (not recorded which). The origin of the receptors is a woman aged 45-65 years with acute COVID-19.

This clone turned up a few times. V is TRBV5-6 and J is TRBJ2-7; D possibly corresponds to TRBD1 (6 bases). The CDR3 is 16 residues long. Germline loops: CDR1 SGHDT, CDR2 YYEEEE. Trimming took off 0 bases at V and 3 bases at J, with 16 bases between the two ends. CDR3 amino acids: CASSLGSGTNFYEQYF. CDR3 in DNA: TGTGCCAGCAGCTTGGGATCCGGGACAAACTTCTACGAGCAGTACTTC.

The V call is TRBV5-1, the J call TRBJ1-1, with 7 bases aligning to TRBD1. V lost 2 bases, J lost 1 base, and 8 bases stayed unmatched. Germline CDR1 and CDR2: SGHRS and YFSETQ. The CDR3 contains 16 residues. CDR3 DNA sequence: TGCGCCAGCAGCTTATTGGCAGGGGGTGAGAACACTGAAGCTTTCTTT. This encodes CASSLLAGGENTEAFF.

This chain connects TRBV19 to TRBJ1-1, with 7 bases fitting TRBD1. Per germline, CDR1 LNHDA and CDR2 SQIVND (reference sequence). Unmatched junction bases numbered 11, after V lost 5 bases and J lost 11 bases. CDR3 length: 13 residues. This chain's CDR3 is CASSSPGQLMAFF. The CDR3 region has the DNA TGTGCCAGTAGTTCACCGGGACAGCTTATGGCTTTCTTT.

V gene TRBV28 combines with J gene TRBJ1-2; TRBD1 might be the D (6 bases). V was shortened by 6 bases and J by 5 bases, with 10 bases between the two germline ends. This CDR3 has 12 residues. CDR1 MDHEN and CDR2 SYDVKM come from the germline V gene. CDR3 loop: CASSEQGYGYTF. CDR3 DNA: TGTGCCAGCAGCGAACAGGGTTATGGCTACACCTTC.

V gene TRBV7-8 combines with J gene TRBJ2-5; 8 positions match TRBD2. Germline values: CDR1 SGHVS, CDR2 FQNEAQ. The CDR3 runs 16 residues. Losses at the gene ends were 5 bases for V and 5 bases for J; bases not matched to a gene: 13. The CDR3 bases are TGTGCCAGCAGCCCCACCTATAGCGGGGAACGGGAGACCCAGTACTTC. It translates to CASSPTYSGERETQYF.

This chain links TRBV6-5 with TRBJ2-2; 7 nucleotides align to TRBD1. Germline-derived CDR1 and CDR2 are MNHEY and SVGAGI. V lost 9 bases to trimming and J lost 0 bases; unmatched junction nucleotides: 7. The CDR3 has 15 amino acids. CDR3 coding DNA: TGTGCCAGTAGAATAGGACAGGCGAACACCGGGGAGCTGTTTTTT. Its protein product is CASRIGQANTGELFF.